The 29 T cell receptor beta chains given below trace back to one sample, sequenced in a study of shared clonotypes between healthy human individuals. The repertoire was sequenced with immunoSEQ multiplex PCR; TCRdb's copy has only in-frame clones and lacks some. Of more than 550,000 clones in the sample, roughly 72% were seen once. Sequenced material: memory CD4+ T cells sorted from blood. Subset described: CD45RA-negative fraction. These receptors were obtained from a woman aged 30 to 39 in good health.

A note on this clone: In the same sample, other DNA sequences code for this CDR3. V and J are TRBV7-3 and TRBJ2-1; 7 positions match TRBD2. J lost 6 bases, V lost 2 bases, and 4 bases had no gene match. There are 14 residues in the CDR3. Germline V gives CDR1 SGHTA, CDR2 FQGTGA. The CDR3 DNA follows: TGTGCCAGCAGCTTATGGGCTAGCGGCAATGAGCAGTTCTTC. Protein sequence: CASSLWASGNEQFF.

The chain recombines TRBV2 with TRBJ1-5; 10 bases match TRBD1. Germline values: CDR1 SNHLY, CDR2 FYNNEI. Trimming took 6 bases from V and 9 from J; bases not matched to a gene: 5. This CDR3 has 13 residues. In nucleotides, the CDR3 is TGTGCCAGCAGGACAGGGGGCTATCGGCCCCAGCATTTT. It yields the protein CASRTGGYRPQHF.

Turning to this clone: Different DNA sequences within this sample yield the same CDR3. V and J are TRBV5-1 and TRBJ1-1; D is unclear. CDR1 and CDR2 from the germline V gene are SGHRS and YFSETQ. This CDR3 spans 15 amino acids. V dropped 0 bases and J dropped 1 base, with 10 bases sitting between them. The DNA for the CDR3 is TGCGCCAGCAGCTTGGATGCGGGTGGGAACACTGAAGCTTTCTTT. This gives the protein CASSLDAGGNTEAFF.

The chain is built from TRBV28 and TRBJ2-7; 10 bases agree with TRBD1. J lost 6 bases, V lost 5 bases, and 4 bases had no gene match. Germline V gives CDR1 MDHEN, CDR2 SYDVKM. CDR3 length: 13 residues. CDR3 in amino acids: CASSRDRGGEQYF. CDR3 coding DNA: TGTGCCAGCAGTAGGGACAGGGGTGGCGAGCAGTACTTC.

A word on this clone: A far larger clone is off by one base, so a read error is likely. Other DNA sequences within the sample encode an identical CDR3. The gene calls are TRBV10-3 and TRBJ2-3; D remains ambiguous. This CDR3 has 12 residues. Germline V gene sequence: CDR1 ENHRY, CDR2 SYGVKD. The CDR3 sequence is CASSYGPDTQYF. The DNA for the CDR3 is TGTGCCAGCAGTTACGGGCCAGATACGCAGTATTTT.

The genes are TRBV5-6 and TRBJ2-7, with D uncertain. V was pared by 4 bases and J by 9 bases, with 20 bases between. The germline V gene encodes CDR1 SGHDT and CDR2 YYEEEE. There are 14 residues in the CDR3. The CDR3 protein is CASSPWSNPGGQYF. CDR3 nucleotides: TGTGCCAGCAGCCCTTGGAGCAACCCCGGCGGGCAGTACTTC.

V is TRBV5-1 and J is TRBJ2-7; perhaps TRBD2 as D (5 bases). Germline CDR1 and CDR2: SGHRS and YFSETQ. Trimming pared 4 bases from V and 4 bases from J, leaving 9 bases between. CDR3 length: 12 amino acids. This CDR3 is CASSISAYEQYF. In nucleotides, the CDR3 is TGCGCCAGCAGCATTAGCGCGTACGAGCAGTACTTC. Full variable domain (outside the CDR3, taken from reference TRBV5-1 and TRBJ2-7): KAGVTQTPRYLIKTRGQQVTLSCSPISGHRSVSWYQQTPGQGLQFLFEYFSETQRNKGNFPGRFSGRQFSNSRSEMNVSTLELGDSALYLCASSISAYEQYFGPGTRLTVT.

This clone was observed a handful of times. In DNA, the CDR3 is TGTGCCAGCAGTGGGCGCCGGGACTATCCGGAAGATACGCAGTATTTT. It encodes CASSGRRDYPEDTQYF. The J gene is TRBJ2-3, the V gene TRBV6-1; 7 bases map to TRBD2. The CDR3 length is 16 residues. After removal of 4 bases from V and 5 bases from J, the junction contained 12 bases not matched to a gene. Per the germline V gene, CDR1 is MNHNS and CDR2 is SASEGT.

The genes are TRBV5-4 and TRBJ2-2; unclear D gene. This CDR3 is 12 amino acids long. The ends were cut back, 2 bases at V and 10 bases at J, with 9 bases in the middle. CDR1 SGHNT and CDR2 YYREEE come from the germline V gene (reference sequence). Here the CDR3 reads CASSFLTSELFF. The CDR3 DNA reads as TGTGCCAGCAGCTTTTTGACCTCGGAGCTGTTTTTT.

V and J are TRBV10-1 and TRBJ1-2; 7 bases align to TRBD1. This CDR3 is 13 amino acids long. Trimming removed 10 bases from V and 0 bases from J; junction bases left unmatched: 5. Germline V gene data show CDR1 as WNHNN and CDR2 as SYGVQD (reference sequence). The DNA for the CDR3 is TGCGCCACCTCACAGGGGACTAACTATGGCTACACCTTC. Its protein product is CATSQGTNYGYTF.

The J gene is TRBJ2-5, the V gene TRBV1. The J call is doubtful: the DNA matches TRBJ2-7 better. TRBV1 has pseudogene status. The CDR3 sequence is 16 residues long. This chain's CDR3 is CTSSQQIRASSYEQYF. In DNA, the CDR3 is TGCACCAGCAGCCAGCAAATCAGGGCTAGCTCCTACGAGCAGTACTTC.

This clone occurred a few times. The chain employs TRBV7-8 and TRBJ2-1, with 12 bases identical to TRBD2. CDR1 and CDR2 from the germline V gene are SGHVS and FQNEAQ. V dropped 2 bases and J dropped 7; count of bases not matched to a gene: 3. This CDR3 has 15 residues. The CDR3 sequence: CASSLNGLAGNEQFF. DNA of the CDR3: TGTGCCAGCAGCTTAAATGGACTAGCGGGGAATGAGCAGTTCTTC. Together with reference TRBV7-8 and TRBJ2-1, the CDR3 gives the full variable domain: GAGVSQSPRYKVAKRGQDVALRCDPISGHVSLFWYQQALGQGPEFLTYFQNEAQLDKSGLPSDRFFAERPEGSVSTLKIQRTQQEDSAVYLCASSLNGLAGNEQFFGPGTRLTVL.

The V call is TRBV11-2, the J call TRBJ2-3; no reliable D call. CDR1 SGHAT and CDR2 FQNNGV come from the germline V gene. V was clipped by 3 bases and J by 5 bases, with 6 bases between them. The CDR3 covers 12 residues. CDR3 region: CASSLRIDTQYF. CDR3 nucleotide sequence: TGTGCCAGCAGCTTGCGGATAGATACGCAGTATTTT.

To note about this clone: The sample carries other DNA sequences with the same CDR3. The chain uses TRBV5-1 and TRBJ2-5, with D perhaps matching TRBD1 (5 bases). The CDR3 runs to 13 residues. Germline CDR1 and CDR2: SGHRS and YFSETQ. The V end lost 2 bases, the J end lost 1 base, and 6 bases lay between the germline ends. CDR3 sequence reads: CASSFQGQETQYF. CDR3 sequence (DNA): TGCGCCAGCAGCTTCCAGGGCCAAGAGACCCAGTACTTC.

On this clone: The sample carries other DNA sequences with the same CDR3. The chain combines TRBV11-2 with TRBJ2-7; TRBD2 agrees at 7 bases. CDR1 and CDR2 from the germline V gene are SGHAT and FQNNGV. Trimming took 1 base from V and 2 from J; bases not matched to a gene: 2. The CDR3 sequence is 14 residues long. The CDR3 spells CASSLGAGTYEQYF. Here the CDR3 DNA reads TGTGCCAGCAGCTTAGGAGCGGGGACCTACGAGCAGTACTTC.

The CDR3, as DNA: TGTGCCAGCAGACCAAGCCCCTCTGGGGCCAACGTCCTGACTTTC. The encoded protein is CASRPSPSGANVLTF. V and J are TRBV11-2 and TRBJ2-6; D not resolved. Trimming stripped 6 bases from V and 0 bases from J, with 9 bases between. Germline assignment: CDR1 SGHAT and CDR2 FQNNGV. CDR3 length equals 15 residues.

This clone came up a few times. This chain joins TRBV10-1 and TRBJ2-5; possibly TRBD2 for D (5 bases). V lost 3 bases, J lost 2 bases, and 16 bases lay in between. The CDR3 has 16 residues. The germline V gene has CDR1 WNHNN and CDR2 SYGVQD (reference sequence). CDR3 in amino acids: CASSDPRAGQQETQYF. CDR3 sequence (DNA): TGCGCCAGCAGTGACCCGAGGGCGGGCCAACAAGAGACCCAGTACTTC.

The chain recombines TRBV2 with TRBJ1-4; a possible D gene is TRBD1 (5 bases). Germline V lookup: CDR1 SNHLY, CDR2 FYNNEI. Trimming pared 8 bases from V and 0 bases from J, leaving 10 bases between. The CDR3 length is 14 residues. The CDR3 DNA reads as TGTGCCAGCTGGGGGGGTGCAACTAATGAAAAACTGTTTTTT. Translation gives CASWGGATNEKLFF.

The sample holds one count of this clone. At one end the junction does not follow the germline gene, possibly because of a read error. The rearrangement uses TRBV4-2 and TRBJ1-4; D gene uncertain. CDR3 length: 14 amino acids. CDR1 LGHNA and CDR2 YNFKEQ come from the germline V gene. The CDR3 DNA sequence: TGTGCCAGCAGCCAAGATAATAGGGCACCTTCTACGATTTTT. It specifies CASSQDNRAPSTIF.

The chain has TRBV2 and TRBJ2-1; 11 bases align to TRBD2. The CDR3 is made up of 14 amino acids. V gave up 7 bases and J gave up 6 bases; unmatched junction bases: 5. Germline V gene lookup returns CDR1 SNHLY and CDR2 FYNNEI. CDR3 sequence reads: CASTIAGGGNEQFF. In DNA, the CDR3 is TGTGCCAGCACCATAGCGGGAGGGGGCAATGAGCAGTTCTTC.

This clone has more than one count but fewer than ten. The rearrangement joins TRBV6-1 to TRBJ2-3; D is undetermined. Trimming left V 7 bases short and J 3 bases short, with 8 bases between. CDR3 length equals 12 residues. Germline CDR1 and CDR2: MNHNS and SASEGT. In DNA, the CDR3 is TGTGCCAGCAAAGCAGTTACAGATACGCAGTATTTT. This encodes CASKAVTDTQYF.

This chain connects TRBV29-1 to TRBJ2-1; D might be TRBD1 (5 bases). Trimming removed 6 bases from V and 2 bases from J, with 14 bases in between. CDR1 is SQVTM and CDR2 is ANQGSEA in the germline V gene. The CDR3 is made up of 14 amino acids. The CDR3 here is CSVRQRSTYNEQFF. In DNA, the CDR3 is TGCAGCGTACGACAGAGGAGCACCTACAATGAGCAGTTCTTC.

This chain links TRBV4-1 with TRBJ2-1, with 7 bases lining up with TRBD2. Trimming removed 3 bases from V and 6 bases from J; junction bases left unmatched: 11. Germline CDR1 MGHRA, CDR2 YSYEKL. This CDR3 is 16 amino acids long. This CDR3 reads CASSQGSQASGNEQFF. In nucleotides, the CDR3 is TGCGCCAGCAGCCAGGGTTCCCAGGCTAGCGGCAATGAGCAGTTCTTC.

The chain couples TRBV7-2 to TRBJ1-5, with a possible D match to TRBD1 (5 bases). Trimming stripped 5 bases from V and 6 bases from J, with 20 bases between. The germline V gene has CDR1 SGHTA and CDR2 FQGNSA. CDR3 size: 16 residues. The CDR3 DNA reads TGTGCCAGCAGCACAAACGCACTTCTGGGGGGTCAGCCCCAGCATTTT. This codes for CASSTNALLGGQPQHF.

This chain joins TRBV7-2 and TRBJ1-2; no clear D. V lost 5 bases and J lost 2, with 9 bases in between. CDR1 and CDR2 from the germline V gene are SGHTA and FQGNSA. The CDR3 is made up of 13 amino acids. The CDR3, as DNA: TGTGCCAGCAGCGTTAATACAAACTATGGCTACACCTTC. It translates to CASSVNTNYGYTF. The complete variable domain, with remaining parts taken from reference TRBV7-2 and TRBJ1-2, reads GAGVSQSPSNKVTEKGKDVELRCDPISGHTALYWYRQSLGQGLEFLIYFQGNSAPDKSGLPSDRFSAERTGGSVSTLTIQRTQQEDSAVYLCASSVNTNYGYTFGSGTRLTVV.

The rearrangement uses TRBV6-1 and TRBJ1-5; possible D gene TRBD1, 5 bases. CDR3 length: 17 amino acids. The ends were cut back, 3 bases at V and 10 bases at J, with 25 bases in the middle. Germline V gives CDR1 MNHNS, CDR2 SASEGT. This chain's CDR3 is CASSDVRGPVLNRPQHF. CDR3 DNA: TGTGCCAGCAGTGACGTTAGGGGCCCCGTATTGAATCGACCCCAGCATTTT.

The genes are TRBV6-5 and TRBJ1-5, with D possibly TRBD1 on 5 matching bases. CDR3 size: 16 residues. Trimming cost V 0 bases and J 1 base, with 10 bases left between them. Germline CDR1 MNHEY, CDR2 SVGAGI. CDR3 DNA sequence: TGTGCCAGCAGTTACTCCCACGGGGGGAGCAATCAGCCCCAGCATTTT. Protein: CASSYSHGGSNQPQHF.

The DNA for the CDR3 is TGTGCCAGTAGTGTCACCGGGACAGTGAACACTGAAGCTTTCTTT. This translates into CASSVTGTVNTEAFF. The chain carries TRBV19 and TRBJ1-1; 7 nucleotides align to TRBD1. The CDR3 is made up of 15 amino acids. V lost 5 bases, J lost 0 bases, and 6 bases stayed unmatched. Germline CDR1 and CDR2: LNHDA and SQIVND (reference sequence).

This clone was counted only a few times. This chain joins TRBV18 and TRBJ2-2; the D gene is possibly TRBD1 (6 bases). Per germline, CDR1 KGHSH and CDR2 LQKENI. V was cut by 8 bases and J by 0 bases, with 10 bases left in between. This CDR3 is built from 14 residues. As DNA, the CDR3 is TGTGCCAGCAGGGGGAGTTCGAACACCGGGGAGCTGTTTTTT. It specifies CASRGSSNTGELFF.